A selection of T cell receptor beta chains follows, all from one sample in a study of blood T cells in healthy people across ages. TCRdb redid the calling of the 5' RACE reads with MiXCR, one entry per CDR3 protein. The data contain fewer than 1 million distinct CDR3 sequences, 40% to 50% of them singletons. The sample comprised blood. These receptors all come from a man aged 60-69 years in good health. The CDR3 runs from the conserved cysteine through the conserved F or W. D genes are given only for firm matches. Where a row states a size, it is once, few, many or the class of an expanded clone; other rows omit it.

clone size | J gene | V gene | CDR3 length | D gene | CDR3 DNA | CDR3 protein
once | TRBJ2-5 | TRBV29-1 | 12 | - | TGCAGCGTTGCGTGGGGGCAAGGGACCCAGTACTTC | CSVAWGQGTQYF
- | TRBJ2-1 | TRBV20-1 | 14 | - | TGCAGTGCTTGGGACACGCGCTCCTACAATGAGCAGTTCTTC | CSAWDTRSYNEQFF
- | TRBJ2-7 | TRBV7-2 | 14 | - | TGTGCCAGCAGCTTTGGGCCTTCCTCCTACGAGCAGTACTTC | CASSFGPSSYEQYF
- | TRBJ2-7 | TRBV11-2 | 12 | - | TGTGCCAGCCAAAGTTCGGGGTCTGAGCAGTACTTC | CASQSSGSEQYF
- | TRBJ1-4 | TRBV27 | 14 | - | TGTGCCAGCAGTGTTAGGGCAACTAATGAAAAACTGTTTTTT | CASSVRATNEKLFF
few | TRBJ1-1 | TRBV7-2 | 15 | - | TGTGCCAGCAGCTTAGGTTCCCAAAGGAACACTGAAGCTTTCTTT | CASSLGSQRNTEAFF
- | TRBJ1-1 | TRBV7-2 | 16 | TRBD1 | TGTGCCAGCAGCTTAGCTGGGACAGGGGGGAACACTGAAGCTTTCTTT | CASSLAGTGGNTEAFF
few | TRBJ1-4 | TRBV2 | 14 | - | TGTGCCAGCAGTGAAGGGCCGGGCGGTGAAAAACTGTTTTTT | CASSEGPGGEKLFF
few | TRBJ2-7 | TRBV4-1 | 16 | - | TGCGCCAGCAGCCAGGCCGGCGGGCAGGGAACCTACGAGCAGTACTTC | CASSQAGGQGTYEQYF
- | TRBJ2-5 | TRBV6-1 | 14 | - | TGTGCCAGCAGTGAATGGTTTTACCAAGAGACCCAGTACTTC | CASSEWFYQETQYF
- | TRBJ2-2 | TRBV4-3 | 14 | - | TGCGCCGGCAGCCAAGATTCTTCCACCGGGGAGCTGTTTTTT | CAGSQDSSTGELFF
few | TRBJ2-5 | TRBV15 | 16 | TRBD2 | TGTGCCACCAGCAGAGATCAGATAGCGGGGGTTGAGACCCAGTACTTC | CATSRDQIAGVETQYF
- | TRBJ2-3 | TRBV20-1 | 12 | - | TGCAGTGCCAACTCACCGGGAGATACGCAGTATTTT | CSANSPGDTQYF
few | TRBJ1-6 | TRBV6-5 | 15 | - | TGTGCCAGCAGTTACCGGGACACGACGAATTCACCCCTCCACTTT | CASSYRDTTNSPLHF
- | TRBJ1-4 | TRBV4-3 | 15 | - | TGCGCCAGCAGCCAAGGGTTGGAGGGCGGTGAAAAACTGTTTTTT | CASSQGLEGGEKLFF
- | TRBJ2-1 | TRBV10-3 | 16 | TRBD2 | TGTGCCACCAGTGAGTCGTGGAAGCGGGGGGGCGCTGAGCAGTTCTTC | CATSESWKRGGAEQFF
- | TRBJ1-1 | TRBV5-1 | 14 | TRBD1 | TGCGCCAGCAGCTCCAGGACAGGGAGCACTGAAGCTTTCTTT | CASSSRTGSTEAFF